A single sample gave rise to the 17 T cell receptor beta chains below, sequenced in a study of T cell changes during pregnancy in multiple sclerosis. Some clones are missing from TCRdb's copy, which holds only in-frame ones; the method was immunoSEQ multiplex PCR. The table records fewer than 40,000 clones, approximately 90% of them present only once. The source was CD8+ T cells from peripheral blood mononuclear cells, collected in the first trimester of pregnancy. These receptors came from a female donor with multiple sclerosis, enrolled in a pregnancy study.

The chain carries TRBV2 and TRBJ2-1, with D tentatively TRBD1 (5 bases). Germline lookup yields CDR1 SNHLY and CDR2 FYNNEI. V was clipped by 3 bases and J by 8 bases, with 14 bases between them. The CDR3 is 14 residues long. In DNA, the CDR3 is TGTGCCAGCAGTGATTCGGCAGGGATGGATGAGCAGTTCTTC. Translating gives CASSDSAGMDEQFF.

The chain combines TRBV11-2 with TRBJ1-1; 10 bases agree with TRBD1. CDR1 is SGHAT, CDR2 FQNNGV, per germline. V was clipped by 1 base and J by 5 bases; unmatched bases: 7. The CDR3 runs 16 residues. The CDR3 sequence: CASSLGTGQGDTEAFF. For the CDR3, the DNA is TGTGCCAGCAGCTTAGGAACCGGACAGGGGGATACTGAAGCTTTCTTT.

The J gene is TRBJ1-5, the V gene TRBV7-8; no clear D gene. The germline V gene encodes CDR1 SGHVS and CDR2 FQNEAQ. The CDR3 is made up of 13 amino acids. V was pared by 5 bases and J by 5 bases, with 10 bases between. Here the CDR3 DNA reads TGTGCCAGCAGCCAGAGGTCGGATCAGCCCCAGCATTTT. Encoded protein: CASSQRSDQPQHF.

The J gene is TRBJ2-7, the V gene TRBV2; the D is unclear. V dropped 7 bases and J dropped 2 bases, with 6 bases sitting between them. The CDR3 length is 11 residues. Germline V gives CDR1 SNHLY, CDR2 FYNNEI. The CDR3 region is CASTTAYEQYF. DNA for the CDR3: TGTGCCAGCACAACGGCCTACGAGCAGTACTTC. The entire variable domain, with the rest obtained from reference TRBV2 and TRBJ2-7, is as follows: EPEVTQTPSHQVTQMGQEVILRCVPISNHLYFYWYRQILGQKVEFLVSFYNNEISEKSEIFDDQFSVERPDGSNFTLKIRSTKLEDSAMYFCASTTAYEQYFGPGTRLTVT.

The V gene is TRBV11-1, the J gene TRBJ2-7; perhaps TRBD2 as D (6 bases). Trimming removed 5 bases from V and 6 bases from J, with 17 bases in between. Germline V gene lookup returns CDR1 SGHAT and CDR2 FQDESV (reference sequence). CDR3 length equals 14 residues. The CDR3 region has the DNA TGTGCCAGCAGCCGCGCCGGGGGAAATAGCGAGCAGTACTTC. Amino acid sequence: CASSRAGGNSEQYF.

V gene TRBV27 combines with J gene TRBJ2-7; D unclear. The V end was cut by 4 bases, the J end by 6 bases, with 10 bases between. The CDR3 is made up of 12 amino acids. Looked up from germline, CDR1 is MNHEY and CDR2 is SMNVEV (reference sequence). CDR3 in amino acids: CASSSKRSEQYF. DNA of the CDR3: TGTGCCAGCAGTTCAAAGAGATCCGAGCAGTACTTC.

The V call is TRBV28, the J call TRBJ2-1, with 8 bases lining up with TRBD2. Per the germline V gene, CDR1 is MDHEN and CDR2 is SYDVKM. V gave up 2 bases and J gave up 4 bases; unmatched junction bases: 4. This CDR3 comprises 15 residues. The CDR3: CASSLGLAVYNEQFF. The DNA for the CDR3 is TGTGCCAGCAGTTTAGGACTAGCAGTTTACAATGAGCAGTTCTTC.

The J gene is TRBJ2-3, the V gene TRBV18; D is possibly TRBD1 (6 bases). The CDR3 extends over 18 amino acids. The ends were cut back, 3 bases at V and 2 bases at J, with 21 bases in the middle. In germline, CDR1 is KGHSH, CDR2 LQKENI. The CDR3 region has the DNA TGTGCCAGCTCACCCCAGGGGACCTGGGAGCGAAACACAGATACGCAGTATTTT. The encoded protein is CASSPQGTWERNTDTQYF. Full variable domain (outside the CDR3, taken from reference TRBV18 and TRBJ2-3): NAGVMQNPRHLVRRRGQEARLRCSPMKGHSHVYWYRQLPEEGLKFMVYLQKENIIDESGMPKERFSAEFPKEGPSILRIQQVVRGDSAAYFCASSPQGTWERNTDTQYFGPGTRLTVL.

The rearrangement links TRBV5-6 to TRBJ2-1, with 8 bases aligning to TRBD2. The V and J ends lost 2 bases and 2 bases, in that order; junction bases with no gene match: 6. The CDR3 runs to 16 residues. Looked up from germline, CDR1 is SGHDT and CDR2 is YYEEEE. The CDR3 DNA reads as TGTGCCAGCAGCTTCCTAGCGGGTCTTGCCTACAATGAGCAGTTCTTC. It encodes CASSFLAGLAYNEQFF.

The chain combines TRBV28 with TRBJ1-3; TRBD1 agrees at 7 bases. Trimming took 5 bases from V and 4 from J; bases not matched to a gene: 11. The CDR3 is made up of 16 amino acids. CDR1 and CDR2 (germline): MDHEN, SYDVKM. Written as DNA, the CDR3 is TGTGCCAGCAGTCGAACAAAACCGGGACAGGGAAACACCATATATTTT. Residues: CASSRTKPGQGNTIYF. The full variable domain, completed using reference TRBV28 and TRBJ1-3, is DVKVTQSSRYLVKRTGEKVFLECVQDMDHENMFWYRQDPGLGLRLIYFSYDVKMKEKGDIPEGYSVSREKKERFSLILESASTNQTSMYLCASSRTKPGQGNTIYFGEGSWLTVV.

The chain's CDR3 is CASAQGVNTEAFF. The CDR3 region has the DNA TGTGCCAGTGCCCAGGGGGTGAACACTGAAGCTTTCTTT. The chain has TRBV19 and TRBJ1-1, with 7 bases aligning to TRBD1. The trim removed 8 bases at V and 0 bases at J, leaving 3 bases unmatched. Germline V gives CDR1 LNHDA, CDR2 SQIVND (reference sequence). The CDR3 is 13 residues long.

J is TRBJ2-1 and V is TRBV7-8; TRBD2 might be the D (5 bases). The CDR3 length is 20 residues. V dropped 3 bases and J dropped 0 bases, with 24 bases sitting between them. Germline CDR1 SGHVS, CDR2 FQNEAQ. Here the CDR3 DNA reads TGTGCCAGCAGCTTCACGGGTGGGAGTCTAGCCCGGAGCTCCTACAATGAGCAGTTCTTC. It is translated as CASSFTGGSLARSSYNEQFF.

The chain employs TRBV28 and TRBJ1-5; weak D call: TRBD1 (5 bases). V dropped 10 bases and J dropped 2 bases, with 15 bases sitting between them. Looked up from germline, CDR1 is MDHEN and CDR2 is SYDVKM. There are 14 residues in the CDR3. The CDR3 DNA follows: TGTGCCACCGTTAGGGGTTTTGGCAATCAGCCCCAGCATTTT. It is translated as CATVRGFGNQPQHF.

This clone has only one observation. This chain joins TRBV28 and TRBJ1-5, with D unclear. Germline V gene data show CDR1 as MDHEN and CDR2 as SYDVKM. CDR3 size: 13 residues. Deletions cut 7 bases from V and 0 bases from J, with 7 bases between. CDR3 DNA sequence: TGTGCCAGCAAGGGAGTTAGCAATCAGCCCCAGCATTTT. Its protein is CASKGVSNQPQHF.

This chain connects TRBV28 to TRBJ2-2; possible D gene TRBD2, 6 bases. Trimming removed 8 bases from V and 8 bases from J, with 18 bases in between. CDR3 length: 14 amino acids. The V gene's germline CDR1 is MDHEN and CDR2 SYDVKM. Here the CDR3 DNA reads TGTGCCAGCGCCCTTCAGCTAGCGAGTGGGGAGCTGTTTTTT. Its translation is CASALQLASGELFF. The full variable domain, its missing parts supplied by reference TRBV28 and TRBJ2-2, is DVKVTQSSRYLVKRTGEKVFLECVQDMDHENMFWYRQDPGLGLRLIYFSYDVKMKEKGDIPEGYSVSREKKERFSLILESASTNQTSMYLCASALQLASGELFFGEGSRLTVL.

V usage is TRBV5-8 and J usage is TRBJ2-3; no firm D call. This CDR3 has 15 amino acids. Germline V gene data show CDR1 as SGHTS and CDR2 as YDEGEE. The V end lost 2 bases, the J end lost 0 bases, and 10 bases lay between the germline ends. CDR3 sequence reads: CASSFAVTSTDTQYF. The DNA of the CDR3 is TGTGCCAGCAGCTTTGCGGTCACTAGCACAGATACGCAGTATTTT.

This chain joins TRBV27 and TRBJ2-1, with TRBD2 identical over 9 bases. Germline-derived CDR1 and CDR2 are MNHEY and SMNVEV (reference sequence). The CDR3 spans 16 residues. Trimming at V came to 0 bases and at J to 6 bases, leaving 6 bases not matched to a gene. CDR3 in DNA: TGTGCCAGCAGTTTATCCTCCGGGACTAGCATCAATGAGCAGTTCTTC. This encodes CASSLSSGTSINEQFF.